These 7 T cell receptor beta chains came from one sample sequenced in a study of monozygotic twins with cystic fibrosis. Libraries were prepared by immunoSEQ multiplex PCR; TCRdb keeps only in-frame clonotypes and omits some of them. The data show approximately 10,000 clones, with 75% to 85% seen just once and over 0.5% held by the top ten. The sequencing input was blood. The receptors originated from a man younger than 30 with cystic fibrosis.

The chain carries TRBV6-9 and TRBJ2-5; possible D gene TRBD2, 7 bases. CDR1 MNHGY and CDR2 SVAAGI come from the germline V gene. The V end was cut by 10 bases, the J end by 5 bases, with 14 bases between. CDR3 size: 12 residues. This CDR3 reads CATMGGAETQYF. The CDR3 DNA follows: TGTGCCACAATGGGGGGGGCTGAGACCCAGTACTTC.

J is TRBJ1-6 and V is TRBV7-3, with 7 bases fitting TRBD1. The germline CDR1 and CDR2 sequences are SGHTA and FQGTGA. The CDR3 sequence is 15 residues long. The trim removed 5 bases at V and 7 bases at J, leaving 8 bases unmatched. The CDR3 nucleotides are TGTGCCAGCAGCCCCCAGGGGGGGGGAAATTCACCCCTCCACTTT. Its protein is CASSPQGGGNSPLHF.

This clone was observed once. The rearrangement uses TRBV5-4 and TRBJ2-5, with 10 bases matching TRBD2. The DNA end lines up better with TRBJ2-7; the J call may be wrong. Germline CDR1 SGHNT, CDR2 YYREEE (reference sequence). This CDR3 comprises 15 residues. CDR3 bases: TGTGCCAGCAGCCGCCCCACTAGCGGGGATTACGAGCAGTACTTC. This sequence encodes CASSRPTSGDYEQYF.

The J gene is TRBJ1-4, the V gene TRBV29-1; 10 nucleotides line up with TRBD1. The CDR3 totals 14 residues. CDR1 is SQVTM and CDR2 is ANQGSEA in the germline V gene. The V and J ends lost 6 bases and 8 bases, in that order; junction bases with no gene match: 9. The CDR3 region is CSVQQTGGGEKLFF. In DNA form, the CDR3 reads TGCAGCGTACAACAGACAGGGGGCGGCGAAAAACTGTTTTTT.

The rearrangement uses TRBV7-6 and TRBJ2-5, with TRBD2 matching 15 bases. V gave up 8 bases and J gave up 5 bases; unmatched junction bases: 9. Germline CDR1 SGHVS, CDR2 FNYEAQ. This CDR3 contains 16 residues. For the CDR3, the DNA is TGTGCCAGCTCCCGGACTAGCGGGGGGGCTTATGAGACCCAGTACTTC. Translating it yields CASSRTSGGAYETQYF.

This rearrangement joins TRBV7-9 to TRBJ2-3, with 8 bases aligning to TRBD2. With 4 bases clipped from V and 0 bases from J, the junction kept 6 bases outside the gene matches. The CDR3 has 16 residues. The germline CDR1 and CDR2 sequences are SEHNR and FQNEAQ (reference sequence). This CDR3 reads CASSWAAGGSTDTQYF. DNA for the CDR3: TGTGCCAGCAGCTGGGCGGCGGGAGGAAGCACAGATACGCAGTATTTT.

The chain is built from TRBV7-2 and TRBJ1-4; D not certain. Germline V gives CDR1 SGHTA, CDR2 FQGNSA. This CDR3 region has 13 residues. V shed 1 base and J shed 5 bases, with 5 bases lying between them. The CDR3 here is CASSLDLNEKLFF. The CDR3 DNA reads as TGTGCCAGCAGCTTAGACCTAAATGAAAAACTGTTTTTT.